This T cell receptor (beta chain) was identified during a study of vaccination and CD4 T cells after COVID-19. General observations from the study: Counts of SARS-CoV-2-reactive clonotypes had a median that went from roughly 21 to 40, a nonsignificant change. Only post-vaccination samples contained a median 86.3% of the reactive clones in convalescent patients.

Treatment specified: approximately 11-day PBMC culture with coronavirus spike peptide pools or control peptides (ViraFEST assay). On this clonotype: The antigen remains unidentified.

V lost 1 base to trimming and J lost 4 bases, with 10 bases between them. Germline loops: CDR1 SGHVS, CDR2 FQNEAQ. CDR3 length: 14 amino acids. Sequencing of DNA taken from cultured CD4+ T cells relied on the Oncomine TCR Beta short-read assay. MiXCR, applied by TCRdb to the PCR reads, yields one record per CDR3 protein. The sample includes fewer than 20,000 distinct CDR3 sequences, more than 45% of them seen just once. The sample was CD4+ T cells from blood, cultured in vitro, taken before SARS-CoV-2 vaccination. J is TRBJ1-2 and V is TRBV7-8; no clear D gene. The sequence was obtained from a human donor who had recovered from COVID-19. The CDR3 nucleotides read TGTGCCAGCAGCTTAGGTCAGGTCCGCTATGGCTACACCTTC. Protein product: CASSLGQVRYGYTF.